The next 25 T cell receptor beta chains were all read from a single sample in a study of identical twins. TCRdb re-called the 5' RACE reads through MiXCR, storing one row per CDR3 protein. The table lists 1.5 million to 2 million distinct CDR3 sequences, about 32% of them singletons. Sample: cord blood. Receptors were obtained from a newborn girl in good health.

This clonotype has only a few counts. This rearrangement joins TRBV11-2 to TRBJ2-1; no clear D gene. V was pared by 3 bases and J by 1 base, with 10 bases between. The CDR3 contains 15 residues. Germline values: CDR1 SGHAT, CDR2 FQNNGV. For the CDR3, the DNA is TGTGCCAGCAGCTTTGAAGTACTTTCCTACAATGAGCAGTTCTTC. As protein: CASSFEVLSYNEQFF.

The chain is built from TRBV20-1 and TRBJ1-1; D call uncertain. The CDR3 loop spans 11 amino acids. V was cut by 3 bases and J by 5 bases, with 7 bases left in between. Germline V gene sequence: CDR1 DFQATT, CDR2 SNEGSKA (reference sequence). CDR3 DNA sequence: TGCAGTGCTAGCGGGAGGACTGAAGCTTTCTTT. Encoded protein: CSASGRTEAFF.

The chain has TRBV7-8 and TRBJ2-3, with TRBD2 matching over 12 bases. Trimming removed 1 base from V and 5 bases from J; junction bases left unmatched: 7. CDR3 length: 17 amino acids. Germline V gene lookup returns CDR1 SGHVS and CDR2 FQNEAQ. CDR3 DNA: TGTGCCAGCAGCTTAGTAGCGACTAGCGGGAGTGAAGATACGCAGTATTTT. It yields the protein CASSLVATSGSEDTQYF.

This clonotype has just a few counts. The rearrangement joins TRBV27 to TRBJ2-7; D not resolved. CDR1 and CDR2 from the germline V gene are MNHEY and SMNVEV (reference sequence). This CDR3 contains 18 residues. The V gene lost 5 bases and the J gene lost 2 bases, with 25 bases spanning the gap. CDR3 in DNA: TGTGCCAGCAGTCCCTACCCCCATGCGAGGTCGACCGCCTACGAGCAGTACTTC. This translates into CASSPYPHARSTAYEQYF.

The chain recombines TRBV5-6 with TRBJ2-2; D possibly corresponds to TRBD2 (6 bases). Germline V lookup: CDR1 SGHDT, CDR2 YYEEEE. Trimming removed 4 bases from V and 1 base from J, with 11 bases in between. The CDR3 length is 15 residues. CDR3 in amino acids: CASSTGLLNTGELFF. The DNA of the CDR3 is TGTGCCAGCAGCACGGGACTTCTGAACACCGGGGAGCTGTTTTTT.

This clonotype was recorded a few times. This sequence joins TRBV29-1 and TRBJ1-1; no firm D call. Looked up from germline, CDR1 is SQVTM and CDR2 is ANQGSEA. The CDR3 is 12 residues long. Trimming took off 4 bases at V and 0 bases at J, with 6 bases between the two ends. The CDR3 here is CSVVLVNTEAFF. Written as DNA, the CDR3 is TGCAGCGTTGTATTGGTGAACACTGAAGCTTTCTTT. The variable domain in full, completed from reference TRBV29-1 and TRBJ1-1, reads SAVISQKPSRDICQRGTSLTIQCQVDSQVTMMFWYRQQPGQSLTLIATANQGSEATYESGFVIDKFPISRPNLTFSTLTVSNMSPEDSSIYLCSVVLVNTEAFFGQGTRLTVV.

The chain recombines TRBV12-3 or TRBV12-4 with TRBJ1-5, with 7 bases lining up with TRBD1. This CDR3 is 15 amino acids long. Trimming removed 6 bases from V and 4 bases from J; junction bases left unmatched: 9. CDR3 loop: CASSQGGFGNQPQHF. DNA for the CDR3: TGTGCCAGCAGCCAGGGGGGGTTCGGGAATCAGCCCCAGCATTTT.

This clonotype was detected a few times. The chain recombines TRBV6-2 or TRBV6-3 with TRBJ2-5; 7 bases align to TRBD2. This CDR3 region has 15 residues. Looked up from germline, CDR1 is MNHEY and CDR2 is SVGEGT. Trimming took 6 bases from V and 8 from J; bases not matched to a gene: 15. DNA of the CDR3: TGTGCCAGCAGCCGGGGACTACCTCACCAAGGTACCCAGTACTTC. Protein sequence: CASSRGLPHQGTQYF.

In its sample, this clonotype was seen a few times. DNA of the CDR3: TGCAGTGCTGGAAAGAGCCGGGATCGATGGGGCTATGGCTACACCTTC. Translation gives CSAGKSRDRWGYGYTF. This rearrangement joins TRBV20-1 to TRBJ1-2, with D unresolved. The CDR3 is 16 residues long. V lost 5 bases, J lost 4 bases, and 23 bases lay in between. CDR1 is DFQATT, CDR2 SNEGSKA, per germline (reference sequence).

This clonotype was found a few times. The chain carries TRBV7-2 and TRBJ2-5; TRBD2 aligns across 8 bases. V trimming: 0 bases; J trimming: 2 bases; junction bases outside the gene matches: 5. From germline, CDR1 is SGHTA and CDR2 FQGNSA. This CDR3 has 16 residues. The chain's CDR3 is CASSLATSGLQETQYF. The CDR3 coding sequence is TGTGCCAGCAGCTTAGCCACTAGCGGCCTTCAAGAGACCCAGTACTTC.

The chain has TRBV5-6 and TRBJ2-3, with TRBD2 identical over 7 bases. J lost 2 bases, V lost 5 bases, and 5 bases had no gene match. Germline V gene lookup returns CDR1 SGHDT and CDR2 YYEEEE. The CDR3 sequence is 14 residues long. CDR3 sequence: CASRSGDYTDTQYF. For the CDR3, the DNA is TGTGCCAGCAGGAGTGGGGACTACACAGATACGCAGTATTTT.

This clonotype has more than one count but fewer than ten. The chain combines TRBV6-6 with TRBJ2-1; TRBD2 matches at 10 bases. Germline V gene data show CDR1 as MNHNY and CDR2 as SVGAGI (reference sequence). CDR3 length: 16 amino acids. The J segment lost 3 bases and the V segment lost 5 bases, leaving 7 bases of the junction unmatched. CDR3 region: CASSPPASGGYNEQFF. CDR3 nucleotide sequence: TGTGCCAGCAGTCCACCTGCTAGCGGGGGCTACAATGAGCAGTTCTTC.

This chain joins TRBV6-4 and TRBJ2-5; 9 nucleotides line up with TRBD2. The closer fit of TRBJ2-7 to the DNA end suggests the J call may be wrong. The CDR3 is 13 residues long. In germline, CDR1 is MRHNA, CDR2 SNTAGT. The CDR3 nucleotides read TGTGCCAACGTAGCGGGGGTCCCCTACGAGCAGTACTTC. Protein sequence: CANVAGVPYEQYF.

CDR3 bases: TGTGCCAGCAGTTTATGGTCCACAGGGTCCAATCAGCCCCAGCATTTT. Translation: CASSLWSTGSNQPQHF. The chain couples TRBV28 to TRBJ1-5; D is perhaps TRBD1 (6 bases). With 0 bases removed from V and 3 bases from J, the gap between germline ends came to 12 bases. This CDR3 contains 16 residues. The germline V gene encodes CDR1 MDHEN and CDR2 SYDVKM.

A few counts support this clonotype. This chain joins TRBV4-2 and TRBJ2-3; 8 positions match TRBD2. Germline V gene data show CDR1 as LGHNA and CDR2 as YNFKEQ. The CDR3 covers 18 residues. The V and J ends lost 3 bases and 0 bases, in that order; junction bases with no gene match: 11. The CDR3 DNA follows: TGTGCCAGCAGCCAGGAGGAGACTAGCGTTACTAGCACAGATACGCAGTATTTT. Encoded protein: CASSQEETSVTSTDTQYF.

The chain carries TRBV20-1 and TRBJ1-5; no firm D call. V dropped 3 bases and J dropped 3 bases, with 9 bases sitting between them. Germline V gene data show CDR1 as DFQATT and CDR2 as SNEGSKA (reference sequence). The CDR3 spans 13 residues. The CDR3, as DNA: TGCAGTGCTAGTGGCGGCCTCAATCAGCCCCAGCATTTT. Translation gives CSASGGLNQPQHF.

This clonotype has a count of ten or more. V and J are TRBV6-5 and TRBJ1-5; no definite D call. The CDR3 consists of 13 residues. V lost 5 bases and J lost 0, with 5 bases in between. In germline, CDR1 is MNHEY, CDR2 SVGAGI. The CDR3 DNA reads TGTGCCAGCAGTCAGTATAGCAATCAGCCCCAGCATTTT. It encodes CASSQYSNQPQHF.

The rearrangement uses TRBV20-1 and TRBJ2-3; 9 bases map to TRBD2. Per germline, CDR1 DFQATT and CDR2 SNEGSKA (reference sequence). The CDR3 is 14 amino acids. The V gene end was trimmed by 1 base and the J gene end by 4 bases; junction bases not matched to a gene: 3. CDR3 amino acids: CSARGVAGADTQYF. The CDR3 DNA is TGCAGTGCTAGAGGTGTAGCGGGGGCAGATACGCAGTATTTT.

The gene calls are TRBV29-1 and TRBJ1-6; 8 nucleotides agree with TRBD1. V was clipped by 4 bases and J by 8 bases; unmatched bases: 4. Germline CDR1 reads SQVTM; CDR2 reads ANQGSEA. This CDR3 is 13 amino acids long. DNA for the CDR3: TGCAGCGTTGCGGACAGGGTGTATTCACCCCTCCACTTT. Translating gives CSVADRVYSPLHF.

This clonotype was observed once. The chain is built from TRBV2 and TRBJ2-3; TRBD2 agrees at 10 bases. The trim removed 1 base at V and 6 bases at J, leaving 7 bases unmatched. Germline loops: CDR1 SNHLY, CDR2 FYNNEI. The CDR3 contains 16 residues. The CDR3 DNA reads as TGTGCCAGCAGTGAAGTCGGACTAGCGGTGTCGGATACGCAGTATTTT. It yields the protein CASSEVGLAVSDTQYF. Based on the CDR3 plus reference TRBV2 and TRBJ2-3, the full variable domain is EPEVTQTPSHQVTQMGQEVILRCVPISNHLYFYWYRQILGQKVEFLVSFYNNEISEKSEIFDDQFSVERPDGSNFTLKIRSTKLEDSAMYFCASSEVGLAVSDTQYFGPGTRLTVL.

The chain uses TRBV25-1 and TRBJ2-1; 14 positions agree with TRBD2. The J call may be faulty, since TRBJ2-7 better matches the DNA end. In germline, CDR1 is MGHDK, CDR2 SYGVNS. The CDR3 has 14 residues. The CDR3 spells CASRGGLAGDEQYF. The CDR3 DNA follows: TGTGCCAGCAGAGGGGGACTAGCGGGAGACGAGCAGTACTTC.

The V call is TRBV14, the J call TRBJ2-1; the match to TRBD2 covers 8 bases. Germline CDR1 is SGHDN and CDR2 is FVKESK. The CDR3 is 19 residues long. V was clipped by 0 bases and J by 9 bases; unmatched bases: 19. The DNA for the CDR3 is TGTGCCAGCAGCCAAGATCCGAGTTGGACTAGCTTCTCCCCCAGTGAGCAGTTCTTC. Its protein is CASSQDPSWTSFSPSEQFF.

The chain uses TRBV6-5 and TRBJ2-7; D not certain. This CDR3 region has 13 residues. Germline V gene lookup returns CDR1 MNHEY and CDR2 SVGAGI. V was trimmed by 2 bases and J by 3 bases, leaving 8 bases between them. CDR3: CASSYGIFYEQYF. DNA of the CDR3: TGTGCCAGCAGTTACGGAATATTCTACGAGCAGTACTTC.

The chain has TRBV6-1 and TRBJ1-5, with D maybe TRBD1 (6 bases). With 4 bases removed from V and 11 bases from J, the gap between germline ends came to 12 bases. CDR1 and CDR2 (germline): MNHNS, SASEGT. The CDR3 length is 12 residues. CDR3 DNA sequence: TGTGCCAGCAGTGGATCGGGGGCTGCCCAGCATTTT. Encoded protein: CASSGSGAAQHF.

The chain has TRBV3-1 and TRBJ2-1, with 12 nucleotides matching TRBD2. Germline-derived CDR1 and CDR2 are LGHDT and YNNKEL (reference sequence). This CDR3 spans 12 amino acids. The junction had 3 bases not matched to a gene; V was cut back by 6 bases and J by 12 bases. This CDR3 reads CASRPTSGGQFF. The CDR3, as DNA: TGTGCCAGCAGGCCGACTAGCGGGGGGCAGTTCTTC.